The present T cell receptor beta chain was sequenced within a study of immune cell composition in non-small cell lung cancer. Findings and limits, study-wide: Smoking pack-years did not significantly correlate with tumour TCR-beta clonality.

Normal lung was taken at the farthest possible site, at least 3 cm from tumour. DNA was extracted from unsorted cell suspensions stored frozen. Germline V lookup: CDR1 LGHNA, CDR2 YSLEER. This CDR3 comprises 16 residues. Trimming cost V 0 bases and J 2 bases, with 8 bases left between them. Sequencing used immunoSEQ multiplex PCR; TCRdb keeps in-frame clones, though not all of them. This table holds 400 or so clones, around 80% found once. In regard to this clone: Its antigen is currently unknown.

The sequenced sample was non-adjacent lung tissue. The TCR was taken from a human donor with non-small cell lung cancer. V usage is TRBV4-3 and J usage is TRBJ2-6, with a tentative D call TRBD1 (6 bases). DNA of the CDR3: TGCGCCAGCAGCCAAGATGGGGGCGCTGGGGCCAACGTCCTGACTTTC. This translates into CASSQDGGAGANVLTF.